This TCR beta chain is drawn from a study of OX40 agonist ivuxolimab in advanced cancers. Study context: A mean age of around 66 years, range roughly 23 to 85, was recorded, and approximately 85% were male.

Sequencing used immunoSEQ multiplex PCR; TCRdb keeps in-frame clones, though not all of them. The data show roughly 80,000 clones, around 84% seen once. Patients with a history of autoimmune disease or on systemic immunosuppression were excluded. Notes on the study in general: Some nonresponders likewise displayed low normalized T-cell clonal expansion. At doses 0.1 to 3.0 mg/kg, CD4+ and CD8+ clones expanded.

A word on this clone: Its target is not known.

CDR3 length equals 13 residues. V gave up 0 bases and J gave up 7 bases, with 4 bases separating them. Germline V lookup: CDR1 SGHNT, CDR2 YENEEA. The material sequenced was CD4+ or CD8+ T cells sorted from blood, taken in a trial of the OX40 agonist ivuxolimab. The source is an adult with an advanced solid tumor such as melanoma, head and neck, liver or kidney cancer. J is TRBJ1-6 and V is TRBV11-3, with no clear D. In DNA, the CDR3 is TGTGCCAGCAGCTTAGAGCCGAATTCACCCCTCCACTTT. Translated, it gives CASSLEPNSPLHF.